These 5 T cell receptor beta chains share one sample of origin, sequenced in a study of shared clonotypes between healthy human individuals. Data came from immunoSEQ multiplex PCR; TCRdb stores just in-frame clones and leaves some out. The sample contains 2,100,000 or so clones, 90% to 96% of which appear only once. The source material was naive CD4+ T cells sorted from blood. As for subset: CD45RA+ positively selected. These receptor sequences come from a man between 18 and 35 years old in good health.

The V call is TRBV6-5, the J call TRBJ2-4; the D is unclear. Looked up from germline, CDR1 is MNHEY and CDR2 is SVGAGI. The CDR3 totals 14 residues. Trimming took off 6 bases at V and 0 bases at J, with 9 bases between the two ends. The CDR3 region has the DNA TGTGCCAGCAGATCCGTCCTAGCCAAAAACATTCAGTACTTC. Its protein is CASRSVLAKNIQYF.

This chain links TRBV11-2 with TRBJ1-2; no clear D gene. TRBJ2-5 explains the end of the DNA better; the J call may be wrong. The germline V gene encodes CDR1 SGHAT and CDR2 FQNNGV. The CDR3 has 12 residues. The CDR3 DNA reads as TGTGCCAGCAGCTTAGGAACTGGTGGCCAGTACTTC. It specifies CASSLGTGGQYF.

With respect to this clone: The same CDR3 can be traced to other DNA sequences in this sample. The rearrangement uses TRBV27 and TRBJ1-5; no clear D gene. Trimming pared 5 bases from V and 6 bases from J, leaving 8 bases between. The CDR3 consists of 12 residues. CDR1 and CDR2 (germline): MNHEY, SMNVEV (reference sequence). The CDR3 DNA reads TGTGCCAGCAGTGAATTGGGTCAGCCCCAGCATTTT. It is translated as CASSELGQPQHF.

The sample holds one count of this clone. This sequence joins TRBV28 and TRBJ2-3; TRBD2 aligns across 9 bases. The CDR3 contains 16 residues. The V and J ends lost 5 bases and 2 bases, in that order; junction bases with no gene match: 8. Germline loops: CDR1 MDHEN, CDR2 SYDVKM. The CDR3 here is CASSPLERGVTDTQYF. The CDR3 bases are TGTGCCAGCAGTCCCCTTGAGCGGGGGGTCACAGATACGCAGTATTTT.

This clone has just one count. The rearrangement links TRBV5-1 to TRBJ2-4; D might be TRBD1 or TRBD2, each matching 5 bases. Trimming took 0 bases from V and 0 from J, leaving 10 bases between them. This CDR3 is 16 amino acids long. The germline V gene has CDR1 SGHRS and CDR2 YFSETQ. The CDR3 sequence: CASSLGTGTAKNIQYF. CDR3 in DNA: TGCGCCAGCAGCTTGGGGACCGGGACAGCCAAAAACATTCAGTACTTC. Full variable domain (outside the CDR3, taken from reference TRBV5-1 and TRBJ2-4): KAGVTQTPRYLIKTRGQQVTLSCSPISGHRSVSWYQQTPGQGLQFLFEYFSETQRNKGNFPGRFSGRQFSNSRSEMNVSTLELGDSALYLCASSLGTGTAKNIQYFGAGTRLSVL.